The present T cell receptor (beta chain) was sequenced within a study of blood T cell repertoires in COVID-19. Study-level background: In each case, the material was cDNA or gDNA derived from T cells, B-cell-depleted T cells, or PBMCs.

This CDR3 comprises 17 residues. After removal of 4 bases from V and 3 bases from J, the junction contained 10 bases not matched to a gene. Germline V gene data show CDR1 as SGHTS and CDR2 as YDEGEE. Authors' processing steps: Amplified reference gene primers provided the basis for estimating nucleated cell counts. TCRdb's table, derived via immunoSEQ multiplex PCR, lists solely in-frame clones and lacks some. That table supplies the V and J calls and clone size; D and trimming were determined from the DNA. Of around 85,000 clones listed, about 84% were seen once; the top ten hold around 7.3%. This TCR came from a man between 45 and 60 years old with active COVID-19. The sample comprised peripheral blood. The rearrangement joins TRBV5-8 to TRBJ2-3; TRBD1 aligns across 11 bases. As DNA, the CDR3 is TGTGCCAGCAGCAGGGGGACAGGGGGTACGTTAACAGATACGCAGTATTTT. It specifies CASSRGTGGTLTDTQYF. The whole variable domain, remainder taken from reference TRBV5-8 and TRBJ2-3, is EAGVTQSPTHLIKTRGQQATLRCSPISGHTSVYWYQQALGLGLQFLLWYDEGEERNRGNFPPRFSGRQFPNYSSELNVNALELEDSALYLCASSRGTGGTLTDTQYFGPGTRLTVL.